This TCR beta chain was recorded in a study of T cell changes during pregnancy in multiple sclerosis. V lost 1 base to trimming and J lost 7 bases, with 7 bases between them. This CDR3 is 12 amino acids long. In germline, CDR1 is SGHVS, CDR2 FNYEAQ. Measured with immunoSEQ multiplex PCR; TCRdb has only the in-frame clones, and not every one. The data show over 35,000 clones, with approximately 92% seen just once and approximately 13% held by the top ten. The sequence came from a female donor with multiple sclerosis, enrolled in a pregnancy study. Sequenced here: CD8+ T cells from peripheral blood mononuclear cells, sampled in the first trimester of pregnancy. The chain joins TRBV7-6 to TRBJ1-1; D may be TRBD1 (5 bases). This CDR3 reads CASSLEGREAFF. The CDR3 DNA follows: TGTGCCAGCAGCTTAGAGGGGCGTGAAGCTTTCTTT.